This TCR beta chain originates from a study of cytomegalovirus exposure and HLA in healthy donors. Study-level points and caveats: DRB1 showed the most TCR associations and HLA-C the fewest in a later analysis, as rates varied by HLA locus.

The CDR3 length is 13 residues. Trimming took off 2 bases at V and 6 bases at J, with 8 bases between the two ends. Germline loops: CDR1 SGHTA, CDR2 FQGTGA. 60 Vbeta and 13 Jbeta primers were used in PCR. Repertoires were generated with immunoSEQ multiplex PCR, while TCRdb's copy carries only in-frame clones and drops some. This sample carries approximately 220,000 clones, approximately 83% of them seen once, and the ten largest clones take about 0.77%. On this clone itself: Its antigen remains unknown.

The sample comprised PBMCs. This sequence joins TRBV7-3 and TRBJ2-1, with D unresolved. This TCR derives from a boy between 2 and 15 years old in good health and CMV-seronegative. The CDR3 sequence: CASSLESANEQFF. The CDR3 bases are TGTGCCAGCAGCTTAGAGTCCGCCAATGAGCAGTTCTTC.